The 8 T cell receptor beta chains presented below share a single source sample, sequenced in a study of blood T cell repertoires in COVID-19. Clones were read by immunoSEQ multiplex PCR, and TCRdb kept only the in-frame ones, dropping some. The sample holds tens of thousands of clones; under 95% are singletons and the top ten take approximately 3%. The sequencing input was peripheral blood. All receptors derive from a man in his fifties with acute or convalescent COVID-19.

The genes are TRBV5-1 and TRBJ1-2; a weak D match, TRBD1 (6 bases). Germline loops: CDR1 SGHRS, CDR2 YFSETQ. CDR3 size: 14 residues. V lost 6 bases and J lost 8, with 20 bases in between. The CDR3 DNA follows: TGCGCCAGCAAGTTGGATAACAGGGTAGGAGGCTACACCTTC. Translating gives CASKLDNRVGGYTF.

The CDR3 protein is CASGRAAHNYGYTF. CDR3 DNA sequence: TGTGCCAGTGGGAGGGCAGCGCATAACTATGGCTACACCTTC. J is TRBJ1-2 and V is TRBV19; no clear D. The CDR3 is made up of 14 amino acids. Germline CDR1 is LNHDA and CDR2 is SQIVND (reference sequence). V shed 8 bases and J shed 1 base, with 14 bases lying between them.

This sequence joins TRBV7-3 and TRBJ2-1; D perhaps matches TRBD2 (5 bases). V shed 4 bases and J shed 0 bases, with 16 bases lying between them. The CDR3 sequence is 17 residues long. Germline V gene sequence: CDR1 SGHTA, CDR2 FQGTGA. The CDR3 nucleotides read TGTGCCAGCAGCTCGCGAACTAGGGCCGCCTCCTACAATGAGCAGTTCTTC. This translates into CASSSRTRAASYNEQFF.

The chain recombines TRBV7-2 with TRBJ1-1; possibly TRBD1 for D (5 bases). V lost 3 bases, J lost 2 bases, and 10 bases lay in between. CDR3 size: 14 residues. From germline, CDR1 is SGHTA and CDR2 FQGNSA. Here the CDR3 DNA reads TGTGCCAGCAGCTTTTCGACAGTTAACACTGAAGCTTTCTTT. Encoded protein: CASSFSTVNTEAFF.

The chain recombines TRBV7-2 with TRBJ2-7; TRBD2 matches 7 bases. The germline V gene encodes CDR1 SGHTA and CDR2 FQGNSA. This CDR3 contains 15 residues. V lost 3 bases and J lost 2; bases outside the gene matches: 7. Written as DNA, the CDR3 is TGTGCCAGCAGCTTGGGCGGGGGTGCGCCCTACGAGCAGTACTTC. Protein product: CASSLGGGAPYEQYF.

J is TRBJ2-6 and V is TRBV25-1; TRBD2 is a possible D gene (7 bases). The germline V gene has CDR1 MGHDK and CDR2 SYGVNS. The germline V and J ends were trimmed by 6 bases and 2 bases, with 14 bases remaining between them. The CDR3 is made up of 16 amino acids. The CDR3 DNA reads TGTGCCAGCAGCGCCAGGGGAGGGACTGGGGCCAACGTCCTGACTTTC. Its translation: CASSARGGTGANVLTF.

This chain joins TRBV2 and TRBJ2-2, with 16 bases fitting TRBD2. Germline trimming cut 6 bases from V and 0 bases from J; bases unmatched to any gene: 4. The CDR3 length is 18 residues. Germline V gives CDR1 SNHLY, CDR2 FYNNEI. CDR3 residues: CASRKGLAGGPNTGELFF. The CDR3 DNA is TGTGCCAGCAGGAAGGGACTAGCGGGGGGGCCGAACACCGGGGAGCTGTTTTTT.

The V gene is TRBV7-7, the J gene TRBJ2-5; 9 bases match TRBD2. The CDR3 spans 19 residues. Germline V gene data show CDR1 as SSHAT and CDR2 as FNYEAQ (reference sequence). Trimming took 5 bases from V and 4 from J; bases not matched to a gene: 20. This CDR3 is CASSQSPSTGASGVETQYF. The CDR3 DNA follows: TGTGCCAGCAGCCAATCCCCCTCGACAGGTGCTAGCGGGGTAGAGACCCAGTACTTC.